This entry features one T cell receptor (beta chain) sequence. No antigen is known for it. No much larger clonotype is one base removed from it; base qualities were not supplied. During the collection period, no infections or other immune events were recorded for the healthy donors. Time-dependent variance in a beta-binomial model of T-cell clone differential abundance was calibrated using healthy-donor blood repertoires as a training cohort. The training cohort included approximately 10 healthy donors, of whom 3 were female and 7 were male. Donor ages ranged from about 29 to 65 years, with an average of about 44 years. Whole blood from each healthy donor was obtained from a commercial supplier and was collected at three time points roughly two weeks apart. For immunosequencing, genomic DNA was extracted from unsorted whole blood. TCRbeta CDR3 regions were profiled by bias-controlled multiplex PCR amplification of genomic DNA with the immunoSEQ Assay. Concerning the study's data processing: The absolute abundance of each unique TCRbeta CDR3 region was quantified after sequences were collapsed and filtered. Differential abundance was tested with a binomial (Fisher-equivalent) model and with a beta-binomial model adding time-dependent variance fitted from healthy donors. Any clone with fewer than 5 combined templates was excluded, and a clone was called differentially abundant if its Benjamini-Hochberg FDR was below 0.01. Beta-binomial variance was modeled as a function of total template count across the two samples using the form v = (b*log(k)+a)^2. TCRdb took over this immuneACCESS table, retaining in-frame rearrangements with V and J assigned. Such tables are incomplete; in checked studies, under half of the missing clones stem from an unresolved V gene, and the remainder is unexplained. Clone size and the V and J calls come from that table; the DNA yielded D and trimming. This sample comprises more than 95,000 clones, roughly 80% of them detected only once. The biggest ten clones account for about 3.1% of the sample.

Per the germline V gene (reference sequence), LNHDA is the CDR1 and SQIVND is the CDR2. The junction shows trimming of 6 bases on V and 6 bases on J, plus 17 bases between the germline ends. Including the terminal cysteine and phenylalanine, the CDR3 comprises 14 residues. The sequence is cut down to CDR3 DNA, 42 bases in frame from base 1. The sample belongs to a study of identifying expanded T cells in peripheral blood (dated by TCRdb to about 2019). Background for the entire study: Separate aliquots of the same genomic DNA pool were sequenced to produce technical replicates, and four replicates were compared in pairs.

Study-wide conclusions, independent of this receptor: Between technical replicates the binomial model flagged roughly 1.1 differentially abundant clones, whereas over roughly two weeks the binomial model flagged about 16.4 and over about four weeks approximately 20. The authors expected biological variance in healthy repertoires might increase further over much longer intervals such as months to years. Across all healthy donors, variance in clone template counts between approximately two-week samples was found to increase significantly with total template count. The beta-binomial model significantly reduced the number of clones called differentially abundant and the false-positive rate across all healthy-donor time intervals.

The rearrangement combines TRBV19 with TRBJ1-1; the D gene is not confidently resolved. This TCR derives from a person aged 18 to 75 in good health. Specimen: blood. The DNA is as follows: TGTGCCAGTAGACCCCTGGGCGGGGTCGCTGAAGCTTTCTTT. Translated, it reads CASRPLGGVAEAFF.